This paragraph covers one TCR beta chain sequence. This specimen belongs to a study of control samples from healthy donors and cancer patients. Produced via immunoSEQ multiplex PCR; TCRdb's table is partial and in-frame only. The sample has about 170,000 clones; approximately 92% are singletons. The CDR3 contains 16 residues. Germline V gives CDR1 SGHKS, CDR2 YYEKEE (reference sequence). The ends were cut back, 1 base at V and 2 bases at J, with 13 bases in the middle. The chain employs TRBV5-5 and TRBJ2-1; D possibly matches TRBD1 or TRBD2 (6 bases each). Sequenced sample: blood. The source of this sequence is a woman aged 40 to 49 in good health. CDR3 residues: CASSLYGGDPYNEQFF. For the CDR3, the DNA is TGTGCCAGCAGCTTGTACGGGGGCGATCCCTACAATGAGCAGTTCTTC.